A single sample is the source of the 3 T cell receptor beta chains below, sequenced in a study of tumor-infiltrating lymphocytes in primary liver carcinoma. Between about 20 and 30 mg of unsorted bulk tissue served as the source from which RNA and DNA were co-extracted. A constant-region primer served to make TCR beta cDNA from roughly 500 ng total RNA. Three rounds of nested multiplex PCR with slightly modified ARM-PCR produced TCR beta libraries. The first two PCR rounds used TRBV1-TRBV30 primers with a Cbeta primer, nine to eleven cycles each. Each CDR3 protein gets one entry after TCRdb re-called the multiplex PCR reads with MiXCR. The data contain just under 45,000 distinct CDR3 sequences, around 66% of them singletons. Sequencing was done on a sample of liver tumor tissue from sampling region 2. Specified subset: tumor region T2, inferior pole. Receptor source: a man aged 40-55 years with primary liver carcinoma and hepatitis B virus infection.

This clonotype turned up a few times. The chain recombines TRBV5-1 with TRBJ2-6, with D maybe TRBD2 (8 bases). The germline V gene has CDR1 SGHRS and CDR2 YFSETQ. This CDR3 is 17 amino acids long. The V gene lost 6 bases and the J gene lost 2 bases, with 18 bases spanning the gap. CDR3 sequence reads: CASNRGPGGTGANVLTF. CDR3 nucleotides: TGCGCCAGCAACAGGGGCCCGGGAGGGACTGGGGCCAACGTCCTGACTTTC.

On this clonotype: One end of the junction is discordant with germline, which a read error may explain. This chain connects TRBV11-2 to TRBJ2-6; tentatively, D is TRBD1 (8 bases). CDR3 size: 21 residues. Germline V lookup: CDR1 SGHAT, CDR2 FQNNGV. The CDR3, as DNA: TGTGCCGGCAGCAGGGGGGGAGACAGGGGCATTTCCCTCTCTGGGGACAACGTCCTGACTTTC. Its translation: CAGSRGGDRGISLSGDNVLTF.

On this clonotype: The junction departs from germline at one end; a sequencing error may be responsible. This sequence joins TRBV29-1 and TRBJ2-3; TRBD1 or TRBD2 may be the D gene (5 bases each). CDR1 and CDR2 (germline): SQVTM, ANQGSEA. The CDR3 sequence is 14 residues long. The CDR3 coding sequence is TGCGGCGTTTCCGGGGCAGGGCCGTCAGATACGCAGTATTTT. This encodes CGVSGAGPSDTQYF.